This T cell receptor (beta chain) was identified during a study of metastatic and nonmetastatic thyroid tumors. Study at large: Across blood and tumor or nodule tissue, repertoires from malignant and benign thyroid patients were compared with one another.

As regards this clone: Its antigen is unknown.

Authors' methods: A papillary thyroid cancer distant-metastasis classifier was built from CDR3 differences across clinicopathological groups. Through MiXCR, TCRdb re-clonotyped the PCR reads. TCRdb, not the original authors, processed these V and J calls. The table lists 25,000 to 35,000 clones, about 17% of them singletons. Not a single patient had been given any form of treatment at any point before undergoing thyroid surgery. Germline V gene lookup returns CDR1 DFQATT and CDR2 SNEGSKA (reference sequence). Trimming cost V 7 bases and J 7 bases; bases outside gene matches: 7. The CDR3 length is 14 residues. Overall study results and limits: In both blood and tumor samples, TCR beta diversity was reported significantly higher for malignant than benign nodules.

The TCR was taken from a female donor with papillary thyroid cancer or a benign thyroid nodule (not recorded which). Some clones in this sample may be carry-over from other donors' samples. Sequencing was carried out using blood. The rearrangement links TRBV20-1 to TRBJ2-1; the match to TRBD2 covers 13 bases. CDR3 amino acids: CSGGTSGIVNEQFF. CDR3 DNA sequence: TGCAGTGGAGGGACTAGCGGGATAGTAAATGAGCAGTTCTTC.